This T cell receptor beta chain was obtained from a study of naive and memory T cell subsets. This CDR3 has 13 residues. Trimming took off 7 bases at V and 1 base at J, with 13 bases between the two ends. CDR1 SQVTM and CDR2 ANQGSEA come from the germline V gene. The beta constant-region primer was an equimolar mix of two oligonucleotides covering TRBC1 and TRBC2. The ligated cDNA underwent four PCR rounds using SP2 and nested alpha and beta constant-region primers. MiXCR, applied by TCRdb to the UMI-ligation and nested PCR reads, yields one record per CDR3 protein. In the table there are approximately 150,000 distinct CDR3 sequences, under 25% of which are singletons. Study-wide results and limits: Expression changes during T cell differentiation may affect RNA-based TCR counts. Naive repertoires, especially CD8, held a few larger clonotypes, possibly memory cells re-expressing CD45RA. Over 95% of naive TCR sequences appeared only once, unlike memory subsets. Naive and memory subsets had different power law exponents for TCR abundance. A clonotype means one alpha or beta sequence, not an alpha/beta pair.

A few counts support this clonotype. Its specificity is not known. The V and J genes are TRBV29-1 and TRBJ2-5, with a tentative D call TRBD2 (6 bases). Sequenced material: naive CD4+ T cells from blood. The receptor was derived from a human donor in good health. The CDR3 loop is CSALRGSQETQYF. The CDR3 DNA follows: TGCAGCGCCCTTCGGGGGTCCCAAGAGACCCAGTACTTC.